This passage covers 27 T cell receptor beta chains from one sample sequenced in a study of CD8+CD57+ T cells in acquired aplastic anemia. The template for TCR beta VDJ and CDR3 sequence profiling was genomic DNA. TCRdb itself ran the reads through MiXCR, one entry per CDR3 protein. This repertoire shows 180,000 or so distinct CDR3 sequences, around 48% found once; its top ten account for 1.1%. An expansion of CD8+CD57+ cells by flow cytometry had been shown in patients chosen for sequencing. Sequencing used sorted CD4+, CD8+, or CD8+CD57+ T cells (not recorded which) from PBMCs. The receptors were sampled from a human donor with aplastic anemia.

This clonotype was seen a few times. The genes are TRBV20-1 and TRBJ1-5; TRBD1 might be the D (5 bases). V lost 1 base, J lost 0 bases, and 19 bases lay in between. Germline V gene lookup returns CDR1 DFQATT and CDR2 SNEGSKA (reference sequence). The CDR3 extends over 18 amino acids. The CDR3, as DNA: TGCAGTGCTAGAGGGAGACCAGGGTCCGGGTATAGCAATCAGCCCCAGCATTTT. It codes for CSARGRPGSGYSNQPQHF.

The J gene is TRBJ2-1, the V gene TRBV12-5; 11 bases match TRBD1. Germline CDR1 is LGHNT and CDR2 is FRNRAP. This CDR3 has 15 residues. J was trimmed by 6 bases and V by 6 bases; bases with no gene match: 7. The CDR3 here is CASGKGQGAPNEQFF. In DNA form, the CDR3 reads TGTGCTAGTGGGAAAGGACAGGGGGCTCCCAATGAGCAGTTCTTC.

Within the sample, this clonotype is medium-sized. The chain links TRBV10-3 to TRBJ1-2; D gene unclear. V lost 5 bases and J lost 7, with 8 bases in between. The CDR3 is made up of 11 amino acids. Germline lookup yields CDR1 ENHRY and CDR2 SYGVKD. CDR3 sequence: CAISSPIGYTF. CDR3 coding DNA: TGTGCCATCAGTAGCCCTATTGGCTACACCTTC.

This rearrangement joins TRBV10-3 to TRBJ2-7; D gene ambiguous. The CDR3 runs 13 residues. Trimming stripped 2 bases from V and 2 bases from J, with 7 bases between. CDR1 ENHRY and CDR2 SYGVKD come from the germline V gene. As DNA, the CDR3 is TGTGCCATCAGTGAGGGGGATACCTACGAGCAGTACTTC. Amino acids: CAISEGDTYEQYF.

This chain joins TRBV29-1 and TRBJ1-1; D gene unclear. The CDR3 has 12 residues. Trimming cost V 3 bases and J 5 bases, with 10 bases left between them. In germline, CDR1 is SQVTM, CDR2 ANQGSEA. DNA for the CDR3: TGCAGCGTTGAGGTGCTGCGGACTGAAGCTTTCTTT. Its translation: CSVEVLRTEAFF. The whole variable domain, filled in from reference TRBV29-1 and TRBJ1-1, reads SAVISQKPSRDICQRGTSLTIQCQVDSQVTMMFWYRQQPGQSLTLIATANQGSEATYESGFVIDKFPISRPNLTFSTLTVSNMSPEDSSIYLCSVEVLRTEAFFGQGTRLTVV.

A word on this clonotype: This could be a read error, since a much larger clone is one nucleotide away. The genes are TRBV9 and TRBJ1-2, with 11 bases that match TRBD1. The CDR3 is 15 amino acids. Trimming cost V 3 bases and J 7 bases; bases outside gene matches: 8. Germline V gives CDR1 SGDLS, CDR2 YYNGEE. The CDR3 is CASSARTGGFGGYTF. Here the CDR3 DNA reads TGTGCCAGCAGCGCCCGGACAGGGGGCTTCGGTGGCTACACCTTC.

The chain carries TRBV7-8 and TRBJ2-7, with D uncertain. V lost 2 bases, J lost 3 bases, and 8 bases lay in between. Germline V lookup: CDR1 SGHVS, CDR2 FQNEAQ. This CDR3 region has 13 residues. For the CDR3, the DNA is TGTGCCAGCAGCTTATATGGCCACTACGAGCAGTACTTC. It yields the protein CASSLYGHYEQYF.

Comments on this clonotype: Since a much larger clone is just one base distant, this may be a read error. The chain couples TRBV4-3 to TRBJ1-2; D is unresolved. CDR3 size: 15 residues. The V gene's germline CDR1 is LGHNA and CDR2 YSLEER. The CDR3 spells CASSQEGSEDYGYAF. As DNA, the CDR3 is TGCGCCAGCAGCCAAGAGGGCAGCGAGGACTATGGCTACGCCTTC.

Only one count was recorded for this clonotype. The rearrangement uses TRBV25-1 and TRBJ2-7, with D uncertain. There are 11 residues in the CDR3. V lost 7 bases and J 6 bases, leaving 10 bases between the germline ends. CDR1 is MGHDK, CDR2 SYGVNS, per germline. The CDR3 region is CASKEWGEQYF. CDR3 DNA: TGTGCCAGCAAGGAGTGGGGCGAGCAGTACTTC.

With regard to this clonotype: A much larger clone lies a single base off, so this may be a read error. The chain is built from TRBV25-1 and TRBJ2-2; TRBD2 agrees at 10 bases. The germline V gene has CDR1 MGHDK and CDR2 SYGVNS. CDR3 size: 17 residues. Here the CDR3 DNA reads TGTACCAGCAGCGGGGGGGGGCCTACCCCCAACACCGGGGAGCTGTTTTTT. Translation gives CTSSGGGPTPNTGELFF. Looking up the rest from reference TRBV25-1 and TRBJ2-2 gives the full variable domain: EADIYQTPRYLVIGTGKKITLECSQTMGHDKMYWYQQDPGMELHLIHYSYGVNSTEKGDLSSESTVSRIRTEHFPLTLESARPSHTSQYLCTSSGGGPTPNTGELFFGEGSRLTVL.

This clonotype occurred a few times. The junction departs from germline at one end; a sequencing error may be responsible. V and J are TRBV2 and TRBJ1-4, with D possibly being TRBD1 (5 bases). CDR1 SNHLY and CDR2 FYNNEI come from the germline V gene. This CDR3 has 13 residues. CDR3 region: CATSGAGSEKLFF. The CDR3 region has the DNA TGTGCCACCAGTGGGGCAGGTAGTGAAAAACTGTTTTTT. Full variable domain (outside the CDR3, taken from reference TRBV2 and TRBJ1-4): EPEVTQTPSHQVTQMGQEVILRCVPISNHLYFYWYRQILGQKVEFLVSFYNNEISEKSEIFDDQFSVERPDGSNFTLKIRSTKLEDSAMYFCATSGAGSEKLFFGSGTQLSVL.

J is TRBJ2-2 and V is TRBV29-1; D perhaps matches TRBD2 (5 bases). V was trimmed by 4 bases and J by 7 bases, leaving 13 bases between them. The CDR3 is 13 residues long. Germline CDR1 reads SQVTM; CDR2 reads ANQGSEA. CDR3 in amino acids: CSVVWGSVGELFF. CDR3 coding DNA: TGCAGCGTTGTCTGGGGTAGCGTCGGGGAGCTGTTTTTT.

This clonotype was detected many times. The chain carries TRBV7-2 and TRBJ2-7; 9 bases match TRBD1. CDR1 is SGHTA, CDR2 FQGNSA, per germline. After removal of 4 bases from V and 3 bases from J, the junction contained 4 bases not matched to a gene. This CDR3 is built from 14 residues. The chain's CDR3 is CASSSGQGSYEQYF. The DNA for the CDR3 is TGTGCCAGCAGCTCGGGACAGGGTAGCTACGAGCAGTACTTC.

The rearrangement joins TRBV11-2 to TRBJ2-7; 7 positions agree with TRBD1. Losses at the gene ends were 0 bases for V and 8 bases for J; bases not matched to a gene: 10. The CDR3 extends over 15 amino acids. CDR1 and CDR2 from the germline V gene are SGHAT and FQNNGV. The CDR3 spells CASSLEQGVRYKQYF. CDR3 in DNA: TGTGCCAGCAGCTTAGAGCAGGGGGTGCGGTACAAGCAGTACTTC.

V is TRBV7-9 and J is TRBJ2-5, with D possibly called TRBD1 or TRBD2 (6 bases each). In germline, CDR1 is SEHNR, CDR2 FQNEAQ (reference sequence). V lost 1 base and J 5 bases, leaving 14 bases between the germline ends. The CDR3 loop spans 15 amino acids. CDR3 residues: CASSLGTGRRETQYF. In DNA, the CDR3 is TGTGCCAGCAGCTTAGGTACAGGGAGGAGGGAGACCCAGTACTTC.

The V call is TRBV5-4, the J call TRBJ2-7, with no clear D. Germline CDR1 reads SGHNT; CDR2 reads YYREEE (reference sequence). The CDR3 has 13 amino acids. Trimming removed 2 bases from V and 0 bases from J, with 6 bases in between. CDR3 nucleotide sequence: TGTGCCAGCAGCTTTGTCCTCTCCTACGAGCAGTACTTC. This encodes CASSFVLSYEQYF.

This chain uses TRBV5-1 with TRBJ2-5, with 11 bases identical to TRBD2. With 0 bases clipped from V and 2 bases from J, the junction kept 3 bases outside the gene matches. Germline V gene lookup returns CDR1 SGHRS and CDR2 YFSETQ. The CDR3 runs to 16 residues. The CDR3, as DNA: TGCGCCAGCAGCTTGGGATCTAGCGGGAGGCAAGAGACCCAGTACTTC. This codes for CASSLGSSGRQETQYF.

This clonotype was seen at least ten times. The chain links TRBV20-1 to TRBJ1-1, with a tentative D call TRBD1 (5 bases). Per the germline V gene, CDR1 is DFQATT and CDR2 is SNEGSKA (reference sequence). The CDR3 length is 14 residues. V gave up 2 bases and J gave up 8 bases, with 18 bases separating them. CDR3 nucleotides: TGCAGTGCTAGACTCTCTGGAGGGACCTTGGAAGCTTTCTTT. Protein product: CSARLSGGTLEAFF.

This clonotype came up many times. The rearrangement uses TRBV3-1 and TRBJ1-1, with D perhaps matching TRBD1 (5 bases). The CDR3 loop spans 14 amino acids. Germline V gives CDR1 LGHDT, CDR2 YNNKEL (reference sequence). V dropped 1 base and J dropped 1 base, with 7 bases sitting between them. CDR3 sequence reads: CASSQVRGNTEAFF. The CDR3 coding sequence is TGTGCCAGCAGCCAAGTTAGGGGGAACACTGAAGCTTTCTTT.

This clonotype was counted at least ten times. This rearrangement joins TRBV5-1 to TRBJ2-1, with 7 bases fitting TRBD2. CDR1 and CDR2 from the germline V gene are SGHRS and YFSETQ. The CDR3 runs 16 residues. Losses at the gene ends were 3 bases for V and 10 bases for J; bases not matched to a gene: 16. The CDR3 region has the DNA TGCGCCAGCAGCTCCCTCCCAGCGGGGAACGGGGGGGAGCAGTTCTTC. Translated, it gives CASSSLPAGNGGEQFF.

In this sample, this clonotype turned up many times. The chain combines TRBV6-2 or TRBV6-3 with TRBJ2-7; D is perhaps TRBD1 (5 bases). The CDR3 extends over 14 amino acids. Germline V gene lookup returns CDR1 MNHEY and CDR2 SVGEGT. The germline V and J ends were trimmed by 5 bases and 1 base, with 12 bases remaining between them. CDR3 residues: CASSRNRISYEQYF. The CDR3 nucleotides read TGTGCCAGCAGTAGAAACAGGATTTCCTACGAGCAGTACTTC.

In this sample, this clonotype turned up a few times. A much larger clone lies one base from this, so it may be a read error. The chain joins TRBV12-3 or TRBV12-4 to TRBJ2-1; D not resolved. The CDR3 has 14 residues. Trimming left V 11 bases short and J 7 bases short, with 21 bases between. The CDR3 loop reads CAASFENRRNEQFF. Written as DNA, the CDR3 is TGTGCCGCCTCATTCGAAAACCGGCGGAATGAGCAGTTCTTC.

This chain links TRBV2 with TRBJ2-3; 10 bases are a match to TRBD1. CDR1 SNHLY and CDR2 FYNNEI come from the germline V gene. The CDR3 spans 15 residues. V shed 6 bases and J 2 bases; nucleotides not matched to a gene: 5. CDR3 sequence (DNA): TGTGCCAGCAGCCCGACAGGGGGCCACACAGATACGCAGTATTTT. It yields the protein CASSPTGGHTDTQYF.

About this clonotype itself: A read error is possible here, since a much larger clone lies one base away. This chain connects TRBV12-3 or TRBV12-4 to TRBJ2-7; 7 nucleotides align to TRBD1. The CDR3 spans 15 residues. The CDR3 is CASSLGQGSSYERYF. CDR3 DNA sequence: TGTGCCAGCAGTTTAGGACAGGGAAGCTCCTACGAGCGGTACTTC.

This clonotype was found once. Since a much larger clone is just one base distant, this may be a read error. V is TRBV6-1 and J is TRBJ1-1; no definite D call. Germline assignment: CDR1 MNHNS and CDR2 SASEGT. The CDR3 loop spans 14 amino acids. Trimming removed 6 bases from V and 2 bases from J, with 13 bases in between. In nucleotides, the CDR3 is TGTGCCAGCAGGAAACACGGAATTAACACTGAAGCTTTCTTT. Amino acid sequence: CASRKHGINTEAFF.

The chain links TRBV10-3 to TRBJ1-2, with 8 bases that match TRBD1. The junction had 8 bases not matched to a gene; V was cut back by 2 bases and J by 0 bases. Germline CDR1 ENHRY, CDR2 SYGVKD. This CDR3 region has 17 residues. CDR3 in DNA: TGTGCCATCAGTGAGGGCAGGGGGCTTCGAGCTAACTATGGCTACACCTTC. It translates to CAISEGRGLRANYGYTF.

The genes are TRBV29-1 and TRBJ2-3; 7 nucleotides align to TRBD1. From germline, CDR1 is SQVTM and CDR2 ANQGSEA. CDR3 length: 16 residues. V was clipped by 1 base and J by 3 bases; unmatched bases: 10. DNA of the CDR3: TGCAGCGTTGAAGCGCTGACAGGGTTCGGTACAGATACGCAGTATTTT. It encodes CSVEALTGFGTDTQYF.